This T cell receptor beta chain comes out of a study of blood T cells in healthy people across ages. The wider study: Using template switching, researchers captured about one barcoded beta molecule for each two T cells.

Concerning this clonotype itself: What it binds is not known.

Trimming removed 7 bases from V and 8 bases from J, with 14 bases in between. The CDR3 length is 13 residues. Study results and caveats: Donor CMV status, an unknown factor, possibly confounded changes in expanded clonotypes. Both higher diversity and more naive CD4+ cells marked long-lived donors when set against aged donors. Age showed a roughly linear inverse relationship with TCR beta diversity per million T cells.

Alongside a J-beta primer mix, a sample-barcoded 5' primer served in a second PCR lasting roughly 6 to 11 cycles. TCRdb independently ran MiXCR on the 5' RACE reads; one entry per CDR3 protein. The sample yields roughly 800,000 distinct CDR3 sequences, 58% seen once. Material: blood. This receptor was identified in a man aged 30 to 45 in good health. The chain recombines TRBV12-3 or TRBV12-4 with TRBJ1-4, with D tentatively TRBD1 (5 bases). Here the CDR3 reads CASTQWDSEKLFF. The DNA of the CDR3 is TGTGCCAGCACCCAGTGGGACTCCGAAAAACTGTTTTTT.